These T cell receptor beta chains were read from a single sample in a study of control samples from healthy donors and cancer patients. Profiled with immunoSEQ multiplex PCR; TCRdb holds only in-frame clones, not every one. The table records 100,000 to 150,000 clones, around 86% of them present only once. The sequenced sample was blood. These receptors were collected from a man aged 40-49 years in good health. CDR3s leave out the opening cysteine and the closing phenylalanine or tryptophan. Each record gives: J gene, CDR3 length, D gene, V gene, CDR3 protein. D genes are given only for firm matches.

j_call: TRBJ1-1
cdr3_length: 11
d_call: NA
v_call: TRBV29-1
cdr3_aa: SVRGAANTEAF

j_call: TRBJ2-1
cdr3_length: 11
d_call: NA
v_call: TRBV7-9
cdr3_aa: ASSLELVVEQF

j_call: TRBJ1-5
cdr3_length: 10
d_call: NA
v_call: TRBV29-1
cdr3_aa: SVGGRGQPQH

j_call: TRBJ2-6
cdr3_length: 16
d_call: NA
v_call: TRBV19
cdr3_aa: ASSIPSFGQNGANVLT

j_call: TRBJ1-5
cdr3_length: 12
d_call: TRBD1
v_call: TRBV6-5
cdr3_aa: ASSQQGAREPQH

j_call: TRBJ2-7
cdr3_length: 12
d_call: NA
v_call: TRBV11-3
cdr3_aa: ASSSGPSSYEQY

j_call: TRBJ2-2
cdr3_length: 13
d_call: NA
v_call: TRBV7-6
cdr3_aa: ASSLTGIPGGELF

j_call: TRBJ2-7
cdr3_length: 14
d_call: NA
v_call: TRBV10-1
cdr3_aa: ASSESGRTVLYEQY

j_call: TRBJ2-7
cdr3_length: 11
d_call: NA
v_call: TRBV7-9
cdr3_aa: ASSPPLLYEQY

j_call: TRBJ2-7
cdr3_length: 10
d_call: TRBD1
v_call: TRBV25-1
cdr3_aa: ASSDRGGEQY

j_call: TRBJ1-2
cdr3_length: 11
d_call: TRBD1
v_call: TRBV3-1/TRBV3-2
cdr3_aa: ASSRDRGGGYT

j_call: TRBJ2-3
cdr3_length: 12
d_call: NA
v_call: TRBV7-2
cdr3_aa: ASSLDRVTDTQY

j_call: TRBJ1-2
cdr3_length: 14
d_call: TRBD1
v_call: TRBV19
cdr3_aa: ASSITPRTGGEGYT

j_call: TRBJ2-5
cdr3_length: 14
d_call: NA
v_call: TRBV6-6
cdr3_aa: ASSYGLSVGWETQY

j_call: TRBJ2-3
cdr3_length: 13
d_call: NA
v_call: TRBV12-5
cdr3_aa: ASGLGGGGTDTQY

j_call: TRBJ2-7
cdr3_length: 12
d_call: NA
v_call: TRBV7-9
cdr3_aa: ASSLAGGAYEQY

j_call: TRBJ1-5
cdr3_length: 14
d_call: TRBD1
v_call: TRBV4-1
cdr3_aa: ASSHSGGSRNQPQH

j_call: TRBJ1-4
cdr3_length: 15
d_call: NA
v_call: TRBV4-3
cdr3_aa: ASSQDQGRGANEKLF

j_call: TRBJ1-2
cdr3_length: 13
d_call: NA
v_call: TRBV27
cdr3_aa: ASSLSVSSSDGYT

j_call: TRBJ2-3
cdr3_length: 11
d_call: TRBD1
v_call: TRBV7-2
cdr3_aa: ASSARTGITQY

j_call: TRBJ1-2
cdr3_length: 11
d_call: NA
v_call: TRBV18
cdr3_aa: ASSRQVSLGYT

j_call: TRBJ2-7
cdr3_length: 15
d_call: TRBD1
v_call: TRBV24-1
cdr3_aa: ATSDRTPGQPNYEQY

j_call: TRBJ1-1
cdr3_length: 14
d_call: TRBD1
v_call: TRBV6-2/TRBV6-3
cdr3_aa: ASSGPGQKMNTEAF

j_call: TRBJ2-2
cdr3_length: 16
d_call: TRBD1
v_call: TRBV27
cdr3_aa: ASSAPGQGIWNTGELF

j_call: TRBJ1-2
cdr3_length: 12
d_call: NA
v_call: TRBV9
cdr3_aa: ASSVDAGLGGYT

j_call: TRBJ2-5
cdr3_length: 13
d_call: NA
v_call: TRBV21-1
cdr3_aa: ASSKGRQGQETQY

j_call: TRBJ1-1
cdr3_length: 13
d_call: NA
v_call: TRBV29-1
cdr3_aa: SVVRVAGTNTEAF

j_call: TRBJ1-4
cdr3_length: 15
d_call: TRBD1
v_call: TRBV7-2
cdr3_aa: ASSLRGQGKIDEKLF

j_call: TRBJ1-5
cdr3_length: 14
d_call: NA
v_call: TRBV7-8
cdr3_aa: ASSLRVGGSNQPQH